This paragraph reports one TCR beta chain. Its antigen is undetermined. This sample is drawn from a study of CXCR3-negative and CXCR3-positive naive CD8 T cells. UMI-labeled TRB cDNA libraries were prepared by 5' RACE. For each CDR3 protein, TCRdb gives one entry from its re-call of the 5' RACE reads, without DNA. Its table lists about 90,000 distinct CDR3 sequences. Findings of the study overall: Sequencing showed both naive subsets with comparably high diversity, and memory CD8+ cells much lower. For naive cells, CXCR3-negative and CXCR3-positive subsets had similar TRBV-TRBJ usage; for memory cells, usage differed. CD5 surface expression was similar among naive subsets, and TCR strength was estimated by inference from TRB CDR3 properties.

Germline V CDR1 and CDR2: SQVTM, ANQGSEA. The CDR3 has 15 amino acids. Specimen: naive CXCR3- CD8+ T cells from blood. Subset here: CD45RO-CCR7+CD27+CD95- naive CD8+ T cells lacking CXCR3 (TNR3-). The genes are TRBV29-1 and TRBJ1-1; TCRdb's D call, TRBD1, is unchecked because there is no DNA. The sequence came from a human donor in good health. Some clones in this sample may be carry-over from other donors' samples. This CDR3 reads CSVTGQADSNTEAFF.